This section outlines one TCR beta chain sequence together with its context. Antigen: not known. CDR3 length equals 14 residues. The ends were cut back, 3 bases at V and 5 bases at J, with 9 bases in the middle. Germline V gene sequence: CDR1 KGHDR, CDR2 SFDVKD. This sample stems from a study of CD8 T cells in ankylosing spondylitis. Study-level results: Reportedly, matched ankylosing spondylitis synovial fluid was significantly enriched for disease-linked clones. Earlier authors reported some of these motif variants in reactive arthritis synovial fluid and blood.

Each CDR3 protein is one row after TCRdb ran MiXCR on the 5' RACE reads. Of around 300,000 distinct CDR3 sequences in the sample, more than 9% were seen once. The chain links TRBV24-1 to TRBJ1-4, with D perhaps matching TRBD1 (5 bases). The clonotype originates from a female donor with ankylosing spondylitis or in good health (not recorded which). The sequencing input was blood, either unsorted or a sorted T cell fraction (not recorded which). The CDR3 nucleotides are TGTGCCACCAGTGATGGGCCAGGGAATGAAAAACTGTTTTTT. It yields the protein CATSDGPGNEKLFF.